This T cell receptor (beta chain) emerged from a study of PD-1 blockade in classical Hodgkin lymphoma. Only in-frame clones appear in the TCRdb table, and some are missing; sequencing was by immunoSEQ multiplex PCR. The sample holds roughly 60,000 clones, around nine tenths seen once. The CDR3 loop spans 17 amino acids. The junction had 16 bases not matched to a gene; V was cut back by 4 bases and J by 7 bases. Germline V gives CDR1 SGHVS, CDR2 FNYEAQ. Relapses following autologous stem cell transplantation were seen in all patients, with brentuximab vedotin exposure varying. The source was peripheral blood mononuclear cells (PBMCs), collected before the second cycle of nivolumab. The receptor was isolated from a human donor with classical Hodgkin lymphoma. The V call is TRBV7-6, the J call TRBJ2-1, with 7 bases fitting TRBD1. CDR3 nucleotide sequence: TGTGCCAGCAGCTCAAATAGGGGGCTGGGGAAGGGGAATGAGCAGTTCTTC. Translation gives CASSSNRGLGKGNEQFF. The whole variable domain, remainder taken from reference TRBV7-6 and TRBJ2-1, is GAGVSQSPRYKVTKRGQDVALRCDPISGHVSLYWYRQALGQGPEFLTYFNYEAQQDKSGLPNDRFSAERPEGSISTLTIQRTEQRDSAMYRCASSSNRGLGKGNEQFFGPGTRLTVL.